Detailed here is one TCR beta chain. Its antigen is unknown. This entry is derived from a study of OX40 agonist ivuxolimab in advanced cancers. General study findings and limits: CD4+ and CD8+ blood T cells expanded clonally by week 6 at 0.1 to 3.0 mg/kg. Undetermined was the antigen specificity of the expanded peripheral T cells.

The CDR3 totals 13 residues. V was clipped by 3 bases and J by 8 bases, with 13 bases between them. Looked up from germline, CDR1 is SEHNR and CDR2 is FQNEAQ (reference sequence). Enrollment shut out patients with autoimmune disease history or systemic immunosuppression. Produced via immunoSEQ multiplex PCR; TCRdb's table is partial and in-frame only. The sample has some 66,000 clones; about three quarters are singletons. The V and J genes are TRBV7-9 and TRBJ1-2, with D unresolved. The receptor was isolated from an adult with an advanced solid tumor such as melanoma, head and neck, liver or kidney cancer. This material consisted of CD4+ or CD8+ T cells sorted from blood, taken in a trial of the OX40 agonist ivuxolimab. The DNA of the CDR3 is TGTGCCAGCAGCTTGGGCTACGGGAGCGGCTACACCTTC. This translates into CASSLGYGSGYTF.